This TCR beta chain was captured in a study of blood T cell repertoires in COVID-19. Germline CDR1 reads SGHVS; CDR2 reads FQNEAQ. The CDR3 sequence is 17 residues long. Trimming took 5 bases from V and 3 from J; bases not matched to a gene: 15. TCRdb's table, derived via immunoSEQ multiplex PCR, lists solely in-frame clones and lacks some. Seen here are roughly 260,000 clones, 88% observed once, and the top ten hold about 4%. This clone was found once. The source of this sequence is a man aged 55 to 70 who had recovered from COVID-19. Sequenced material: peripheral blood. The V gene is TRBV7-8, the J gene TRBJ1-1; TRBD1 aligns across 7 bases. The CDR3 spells CASSPKVLTTGDTEAFF. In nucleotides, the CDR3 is TGTGCCAGCAGCCCTAAAGTCCTTACTACAGGGGACACTGAAGCTTTCTTT.